These 16 T cell receptor beta chains were all obtained from the same sample, sequenced in a study of shared clonotypes between healthy human individuals. Sequenced by immunoSEQ multiplex PCR; TCRdb stores in-frame clones only, minus some. The sample has over a million clones; under 80% are singletons. The sample was memory CD4+ T cells sorted from blood. Noted subset: CD45RA-negative fraction. The origin of the receptors is a man younger than 35 in good health.

The chain employs TRBV28 and TRBJ2-5; 10 bases align to TRBD1. The CDR3 has 16 residues. J was trimmed by 0 bases and V by 1 base; bases with no gene match: 2. The germline V gene encodes CDR1 MDHEN and CDR2 SYDVKM. CDR3 coding DNA: TGTGCCAGCAGTTTATCGGGACAGGGGCACCAAGAGACCCAGTACTTC. As protein: CASSLSGQGHQETQYF.

The chain carries TRBV15 and TRBJ2-1; D is possibly TRBD2 (6 bases). Germline CDR1 and CDR2: LNHNV and YYDKDF (reference sequence). This CDR3 contains 15 residues. Deletions cut 0 bases from V and 6 bases from J, with 12 bases between. The CDR3 sequence is CATSREWGGGNEQFF. CDR3 bases: TGTGCCACCAGCAGAGAGTGGGGAGGAGGCAATGAGCAGTTCTTC.

This clone was found many times. The gene calls are TRBV6-6 and TRBJ1-1; 7 bases agree with TRBD1. Unmatched junction bases numbered 1, after V lost 2 bases and J lost 1 base. The CDR3 is 14 residues long. The V gene's germline CDR1 is MNHNY and CDR2 SVGAGI (reference sequence). CDR3 region: CASSYGTANTEAFF. In DNA, the CDR3 is TGTGCCAGCAGTTACGGGACAGCGAACACTGAAGCTTTCTTT.

The rearrangement links TRBV25-1 to TRBJ2-2; unclear D gene. The CDR3 covers 14 residues. V was cut by 6 bases and J by 1 base, with 9 bases left in between. CDR1 is MGHDK, CDR2 SYGVNS, per germline. DNA for the CDR3: TGTGCCAGCAGAAGGGCGGAGAACACCGGGGAGCTGTTTTTT. The encoded protein is CASRRAENTGELFF.

This chain joins TRBV29-1 and TRBJ1-5; D remains ambiguous. The germline V gene has CDR1 SQVTM and CDR2 ANQGSEA. V was cut by 4 bases and J by 4 bases, with 8 bases left in between. The CDR3 has 12 residues. The CDR3 loop reads CSVGDTNQPQHF. The CDR3 coding sequence is TGCAGCGTTGGCGACACGAATCAGCCCCAGCATTTT.

This clone showed up just once. The gene calls are TRBV4-3 and TRBJ2-5; 7 bases match TRBD1. Germline assignment: CDR1 LGHNA and CDR2 YSLEER. The trim removed 0 bases at V and 4 bases at J, leaving 11 bases unmatched. This CDR3 has 17 amino acids. This CDR3 is CASSQEVRQGVPETQYF. The CDR3 DNA reads TGCGCCAGCAGCCAAGAAGTCCGGCAGGGGGTACCAGAGACCCAGTACTTC.

This clone was recorded only once. The chain recombines TRBV5-1 with TRBJ2-2; the D gene is possibly TRBD2 (5 bases). V was clipped by 4 bases and J by 7 bases, with 14 bases between them. CDR3 length: 14 amino acids. CDR1 is SGHRS and CDR2 is YFSETQ in the germline V gene. CDR3 residues: CASSGGTEGGELFF. Written as DNA, the CDR3 is TGCGCCAGCAGCGGAGGTACCGAAGGCGGGGAGCTGTTTTTT.

The gene calls are TRBV19 and TRBJ2-7; 9 bases line up with TRBD1. With 7 bases clipped from V and 1 base from J, the junction kept 8 bases outside the gene matches. CDR1 is LNHDA, CDR2 SQIVND, per germline (reference sequence). The CDR3 runs to 15 residues. The CDR3 spells CASKAGQGWSYEQYF. DNA of the CDR3: TGTGCCAGTAAGGCGGGACAGGGTTGGTCCTACGAGCAGTACTTC.

The CDR3 region has the DNA TGTGCCAGCAGCCCCAATAGCTGGGGCGAGCAGTACTTC. Protein product: CASSPNSWGEQYF. The chain carries TRBV9 and TRBJ2-7; D gene uncertain. Germline CDR1 reads SGDLS; CDR2 reads YYNGEE. The CDR3 runs 13 residues. Trimming took off 4 bases at V and 6 bases at J, with 14 bases between the two ends.

This clone was recorded once. V gene TRBV5-1 combines with J gene TRBJ2-2, with a weak D call TRBD1 (5 bases). Per the germline V gene, CDR1 is SGHRS and CDR2 is YFSETQ. V lost 2 bases to trimming and J lost 7 bases, with 9 bases between them. This CDR3 comprises 13 residues. The CDR3 sequence is CASSFRVGGELFF. The CDR3 DNA follows: TGCGCCAGCAGCTTCAGGGTGGGCGGGGAGCTGTTTTTT. Variable domain in full (rest from reference TRBV5-1 and TRBJ2-2): KAGVTQTPRYLIKTRGQQVTLSCSPISGHRSVSWYQQTPGQGLQFLFEYFSETQRNKGNFPGRFSGRQFSNSRSEMNVSTLELGDSALYLCASSFRVGGELFFGEGSRLTVL.

The rearrangement joins TRBV30 to TRBJ2-2; no clear D gene. There are 13 residues in the CDR3. V was pared by 0 bases and J by 7 bases, with 9 bases between. CDR1 and CDR2 (germline): GTSNPN, SVGIG (reference sequence). The CDR3, as DNA: TGTGCCTGGAGTGTACGAGGTAGCGGGGAGCTGTTTTTT. This translates into CAWSVRGSGELFF. Together with reference TRBV30 and TRBJ2-2, the CDR3 gives the full variable domain: SQTIHQWPATLVQPVGSPLSLECTVEGTSNPNLYWYRQAAGRGLQLLFYSVGIGQISSEVPQNLSASRPQDRQFILSSKKLLLSDSGFYLCAWSVRGSGELFFGEGSRLTVL.

The rearrangement uses TRBV5-1 and TRBJ2-5; 8 bases are a match to TRBD1. V dropped 4 bases and J dropped 0; count of bases not matched to a gene: 8. The germline CDR1 and CDR2 sequences are SGHRS and YFSETQ. The CDR3 is 16 amino acids. The CDR3 nucleotides are TGCGCCAGCAGCAAAACAGGGGGTTCTAACCAAGAGACCCAGTACTTC. Amino acid sequence: CASSKTGGSNQETQYF.

The rearrangement joins TRBV27 to TRBJ2-2; D gene ambiguous. Between the trimmed V and J ends, which lost 4 bases and 4 bases, there was a span of 10 bases. CDR1 and CDR2 (germline): MNHEY, SMNVEV (reference sequence). The CDR3 consists of 14 residues. The CDR3 protein is CASSSPRFTGELFF. Written as DNA, the CDR3 is TGTGCCAGCAGTTCACCTCGGTTCACCGGGGAGCTGTTTTTT.

J is TRBJ1-1 and V is TRBV7-6; the D is unclear. The CDR3 covers 12 residues. V was shortened by 5 bases and J by 3 bases, with 7 bases between the two germline ends. Germline V gene data show CDR1 as SGHVS and CDR2 as FNYEAQ. The CDR3 loop reads CASSRGHTEAFF. CDR3 DNA: TGTGCCAGCAGCCGAGGACACACTGAAGCTTTCTTT.

This clone appeared once. The CDR3 DNA is TGTGCCAGCAGTATTCACATGAACACTGAAGCTTTCTTT. This codes for CASSIHMNTEAFF. This rearrangement joins TRBV2 to TRBJ1-1; D not certain. The germline gives CDR1 SNHLY, CDR2 FYNNEI. The CDR3 covers 13 residues. V lost 5 bases and J lost 0, with 7 bases in between.

V gene TRBV29-1 combines with J gene TRBJ2-7, with D tentatively TRBD2 (7 bases). Per the germline V gene, CDR1 is SQVTM and CDR2 is ANQGSEA. The length of the CDR3 is 13 residues. V dropped 4 bases and J dropped 3 bases, with 13 bases sitting between them. The CDR3 DNA is TGCAGCGTTGTGGGGGGGCATTTCTACGAGCAGTACTTC. Translation gives CSVVGGHFYEQYF.